This TCR beta chain was sequenced in a study of T cells in Graves' hyperthyroidism and ophthalmopathy. Study-level findings and limits: Most clonotypes expanded in thyroid above 0.001 were likewise present in blood.

Germline lookup yields CDR1 KGHSH and CDR2 LQKENI. V gave up 6 bases and J gave up 6 bases; unmatched junction bases: 8. CDR3 length equals 15 residues. Many counts were recorded for this clonotype. The target antigen is unknown. Amplification of TCR beta CDR3 regions used RNA as the template. HTBI primers were the set used in a first-round RT-PCR of the TCR CDR3. TCRdb reprocessed the multiplex PCR reads via MiXCR and lists one record per CDR3 protein. Of hundreds of thousands of distinct CDR3 sequences listed, 22% are singletons. The TCR sequence derives from a man aged 25 to 40 with Graves' ophthalmopathy. Sequencing was performed on blood. This rearrangement joins TRBV18 to TRBJ1-4; 9 bases fit TRBD1. DNA for the CDR3: TGTGCCAGCTCCCTCACACAGGGGGCTTATGAAAAACTGTTTTTT. This sequence encodes CASSLTQGAYEKLFF. Complete variable domain (other parts from reference TRBV18 and TRBJ1-4): NAGVMQNPRHLVRRRGQEARLRCSPMKGHSHVYWYRQLPEEGLKFMVYLQKENIIDESGMPKERFSAEFPKEGPSILRIQQVVRGDSAAYFCASSLTQGAYEKLFFGSGTQLSVL.